This T cell receptor beta chain was sequenced during a study of T cell responses to AZD1222 COVID-19 vaccine. General study points: Scientists sampled the repertoires only once the peak T cell response had passed. Spike-specific TCR repertoires showed rising breadth and depth after two AZD1222 doses. CD4 TCRs associated with vaccination spanned spike, dominating at 160-218 and 743-854.

Notes on this clone: As yet, its antigen is unknown.

Pooled together were second doses at about 4 or about 12 weeks. Germline V gene lookup returns CDR1 LGHDT and CDR2 YNNKEL (reference sequence). V trimming: 3 bases; J trimming: 8 bases; junction bases outside the gene matches: 6. The CDR3 consists of 14 residues. Assay: immunoSEQ multiplex PCR; the TCRdb copy retains only in-frame clones and omits some. The sample includes about 77,000 clones, roughly 90% of them seen just once. The receptor's source is an adult who received the AZD1222 COVID-19 vaccine. The chain joins TRBV3-1 (or the pseudogene TRBV3-2) to TRBJ1-4; 7 bases map to TRBD1. The sequences come from peripheral blood, collected 28 days after the second AZD1222 dose. The CDR3 DNA sequence: TGTGCCAGCAGCCAGCGAGACAGGGAAGAAAAACTGTTTTTT. As protein: CASSQRDREEKLFF.